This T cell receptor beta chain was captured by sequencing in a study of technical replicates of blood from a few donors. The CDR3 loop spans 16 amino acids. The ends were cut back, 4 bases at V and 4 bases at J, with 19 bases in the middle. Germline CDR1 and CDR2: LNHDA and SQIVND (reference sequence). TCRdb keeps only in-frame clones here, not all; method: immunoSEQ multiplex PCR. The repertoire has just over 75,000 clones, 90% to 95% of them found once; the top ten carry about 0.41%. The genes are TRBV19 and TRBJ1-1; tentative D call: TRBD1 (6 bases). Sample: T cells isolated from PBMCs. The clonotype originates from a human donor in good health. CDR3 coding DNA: TGTGCCAGTAGTAGTTCCAACAGGGTGGGCGGCACTGAAGCTTTCTTT. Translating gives CASSSSNRVGGTEAFF.